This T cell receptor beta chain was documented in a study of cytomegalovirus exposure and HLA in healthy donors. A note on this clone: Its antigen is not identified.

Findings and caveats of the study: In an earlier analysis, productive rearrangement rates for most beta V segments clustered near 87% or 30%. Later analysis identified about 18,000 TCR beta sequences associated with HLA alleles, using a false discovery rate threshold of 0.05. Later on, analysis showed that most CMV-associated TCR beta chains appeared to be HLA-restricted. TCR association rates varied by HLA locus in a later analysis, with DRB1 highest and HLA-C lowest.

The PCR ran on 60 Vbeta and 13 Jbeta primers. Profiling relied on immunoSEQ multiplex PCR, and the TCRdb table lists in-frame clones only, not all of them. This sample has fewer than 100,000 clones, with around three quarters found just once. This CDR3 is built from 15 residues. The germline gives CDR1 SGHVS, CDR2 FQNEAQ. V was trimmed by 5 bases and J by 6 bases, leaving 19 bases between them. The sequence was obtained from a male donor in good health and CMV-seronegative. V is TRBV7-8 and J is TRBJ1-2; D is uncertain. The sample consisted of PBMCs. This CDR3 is CASSPHVPVGDGYTF. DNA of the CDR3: TGTGCCAGCAGCCCACACGTCCCGGTTGGAGATGGCTACACCTTC.